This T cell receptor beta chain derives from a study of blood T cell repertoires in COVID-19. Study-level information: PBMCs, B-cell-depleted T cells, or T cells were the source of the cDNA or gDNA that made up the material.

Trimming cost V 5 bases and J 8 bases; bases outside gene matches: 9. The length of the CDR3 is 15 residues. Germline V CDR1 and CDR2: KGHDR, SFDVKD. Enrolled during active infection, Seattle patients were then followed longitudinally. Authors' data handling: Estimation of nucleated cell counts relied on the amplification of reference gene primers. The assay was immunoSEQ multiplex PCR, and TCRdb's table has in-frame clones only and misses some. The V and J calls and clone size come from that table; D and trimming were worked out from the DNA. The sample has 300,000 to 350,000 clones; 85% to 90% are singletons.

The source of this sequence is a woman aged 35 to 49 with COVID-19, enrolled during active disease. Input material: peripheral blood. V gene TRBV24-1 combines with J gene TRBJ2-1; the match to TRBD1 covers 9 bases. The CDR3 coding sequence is TGTGCCACCAGTGCAGGGGGGACAGGGTTCGATGAGCAGTTCTTC. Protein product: CATSAGGTGFDEQFF.